Each of the 24 T cell receptor beta chains below was sequenced from the same sample in a study of blood T cells in healthy people across ages. A second PCR of 7 to 11 cycles used a sample-barcoded 5' primer and a J-beta primer mix. TCRdb re-called the 5' RACE reads with MiXCR, one entry per CDR3 protein. Altogether more than 650,000 distinct CDR3 sequences are present, 53% being singletons, with the ten largest covering approximately 41%. Material for sequencing was blood. Receptors were obtained from a man at least 80 years old in good health.

The genes are TRBV7-9 and TRBJ2-5; D is undetermined. The J call is in doubt because the DNA end fits TRBJ2-7 better. The CDR3 is 14 amino acids. Germline values: CDR1 SEHNR, CDR2 FQNEAQ (reference sequence). This CDR3 reads CASSLGTTVHEQYF. The DNA for the CDR3 is TGTGCCAGCAGCTTAGGTACGACGGTCCACGAGCAGTACTTC.

There are a few counts of this clonotype. This chain links TRBV7-6 with TRBJ2-7; D remains ambiguous. Germline CDR1 is SGHVS and CDR2 is FNYEAQ. Trimming shortened V by 6 bases and J by 4 bases, and 13 bases separated the two germline ends. The CDR3 contains 13 residues. The CDR3 bases are TGTGCCAGCAGTAAACGAGGAGAATACGAGCAGTACTTC. It specifies CASSKRGEYEQYF.

This clonotype was detected only a few times. This chain connects TRBV5-6 to TRBJ2-4, with 8 nucleotides matching TRBD1. Germline-derived CDR1 and CDR2 are SGHDT and YYEEEE. The CDR3 covers 16 residues. Losses at the gene ends were 4 bases for V and 3 bases for J; bases not matched to a gene: 9. In DNA, the CDR3 is TGTGCCAGCAGCCTGACAGGGGTCGGTAACAAAAACATTCAGTACTTC. Its translation: CASSLTGVGNKNIQYF.

The chain is built from TRBV11-1 and TRBJ2-1; D might be TRBD2 (6 bases). V was trimmed by 5 bases and J by 10 bases, leaving 15 bases between them. The CDR3 has 13 residues. Germline CDR1 is SGHAT and CDR2 is FQDESV (reference sequence). CDR3 in DNA: TGTGCCAGCAGCGCGGGACCCACCTACGAGCAGTTCTTC. It translates to CASSAGPTYEQFF.

V and J are TRBV6-2 or TRBV6-3 and TRBJ2-1; TRBD2 aligns across 7 bases. Germline V CDR1 and CDR2: MNHEY, SVGEGT. V dropped 4 bases and J dropped 5; count of bases not matched to a gene: 8. The CDR3 spans 15 residues. The chain's CDR3 is CASSFGRLEDNEQFF. CDR3 coding DNA: TGTGCCAGCAGTTTCGGGAGGCTTGAGGACAATGAGCAGTTCTTC.

This clonotype was counted between two and nine times. The chain uses TRBV20-1 and TRBJ2-2; 10 bases are shared with TRBD2. CDR1 is DFQATT and CDR2 is SNEGSKA in the germline V gene (reference sequence). Losses at the gene ends were 1 base for V and 6 bases for J; bases not matched to a gene: 5. The CDR3 totals 15 residues. The DNA of the CDR3 is TGCAGTGCTAGAGTGCCTAGCGGGAGCTCCGGGGAGCTGTTTTTT. This sequence encodes CSARVPSGSSGELFF.

This clonotype has just a few counts. This sequence joins TRBV12-3 or TRBV12-4 and TRBJ1-6; no definite D call. CDR3 length: 14 amino acids. V was pared by 6 bases and J by 5 bases, with 11 bases between. In DNA, the CDR3 is TGTGCCAGCAGCTCGGCGTACAATAATTCACCCCTCCACTTT. As protein: CASSSAYNNSPLHF.

This clonotype has a count of ten or more. The V gene is TRBV7-9, the J gene TRBJ2-7; D perhaps matches TRBD1 (6 bases). With 5 bases removed from V and 5 bases from J, the gap between germline ends came to 25 bases. The CDR3 extends over 17 amino acids. The germline CDR1 and CDR2 sequences are SEHNR and FQNEAQ (reference sequence). In nucleotides, the CDR3 is TGTGCCAGCAGCGCCGCAGATTGGGGGCAAAAGGGGAACGAGCAGTACTTC. The encoded protein is CASSAADWGQKGNEQYF. Together with reference TRBV7-9 and TRBJ2-7, the CDR3 gives the full variable domain: DTGVSQNPRHKITKRGQNVTFRCDPISEHNRLYWYRQTLGQGPEFLTYFQNEAQLEKSRLLSDRFSAERPKGSFSTLEIQRTEQGDSAMYLCASSAADWGQKGNEQYFGPGTRLTVT.

V gene TRBV5-1 combines with J gene TRBJ2-1, with 8 bases lining up with TRBD2. The CDR3 has 15 residues. Unmatched junction bases numbered 6, after V lost 6 bases and J lost 1 base. CDR1 is SGHRS, CDR2 YFSETQ, per germline. CDR3 bases: TGCGCCAGCATGGTCTCTAGCGGGTCCTACAATGAGCAGTTCTTC. As protein: CASMVSSGSYNEQFF.

The chain couples TRBV7-2 to TRBJ2-2; perhaps D is TRBD1 or TRBD2 (5 bases each). The CDR3 consists of 15 residues. Germline V gene data show CDR1 as SGHTA and CDR2 as FQGNSA. Trimming pared 7 bases from V and 1 base from J, leaving 13 bases between. The CDR3 region has the DNA TGTGCCAGCAACACCGCAGGGAGGAACACCGGGGAGCTGTTTTTT. Its protein product is CASNTAGRNTGELFF.

The rearrangement uses TRBV4-2 and TRBJ1-5; D unresolved. Deletions cut 0 bases from V and 5 bases from J, with 11 bases between. CDR3 length: 15 amino acids. The germline CDR1 and CDR2 sequences are LGHNA and YNFKEQ. CDR3 coding DNA: TGTGCCAGCAGCCAAGAGTTCGAATGGCATCAGCCCCAGCATTTT. It encodes CASSQEFEWHQPQHF.

The sample holds one count of this clonotype. This chain joins TRBV2 and TRBJ2-5, with TRBD1 matching over 7 bases. Germline lookup yields CDR1 SNHLY and CDR2 FYNNEI. V shed 6 bases and J 2 bases; nucleotides not matched to a gene: 12. This CDR3 is built from 16 residues. The CDR3 loop is CASRARTGPVQETQYF. The CDR3 DNA follows: TGTGCCAGCAGAGCCCGGACAGGCCCGGTACAAGAGACCCAGTACTTC.

This clonotype was detected a few times. The chain employs TRBV12-3 or TRBV12-4 and TRBJ2-5; D ambiguous. The CDR3 is 13 residues long. Trimming removed 6 bases from V and 7 bases from J, with 15 bases in between. CDR3 residues: CASRPESSRTQYF. In nucleotides, the CDR3 is TGTGCCAGCAGGCCTGAGAGTTCAAGGACCCAGTACTTC.

The chain employs TRBV14 and TRBJ2-5; 9 positions agree with TRBD2. Germline loops: CDR1 SGHDN, CDR2 FVKESK. The CDR3 has 15 residues. Trimming cost V 2 bases and J 11 bases; bases outside gene matches: 12. For the CDR3, the DNA is TGTGCCAGCAGCCAAAGGCTAGCGGGATACAATGAGCAGTACTTC. It translates to CASSQRLAGYNEQYF.

The chain employs TRBV2 and TRBJ2-3, with 8 positions matching TRBD2. This CDR3 spans 13 amino acids. Germline V lookup: CDR1 SNHLY, CDR2 FYNNEI. V shed 9 bases, J shed 0 bases, and the junction held 2 bases outside the gene matches. CDR3 nucleotide sequence: TGTGCCAGAGCTAGCGGGAGCACAGATACGCAGTATTTT. This sequence encodes CARASGSTDTQYF.

Notes on this clonotype: Its ends do not fully match the called genes, so a read error is possible. This chain uses TRBV5-6 with TRBJ2-1; 9 bases are a match to TRBD1. The CDR3 totals 15 residues. Germline V CDR1 and CDR2: SGHDT, YYEEEE. The DNA for the CDR3 is TGTGCCAGCACCTTGGGGACAGGGACCTACAATGAGCAGTTCTTC. It is translated as CASTLGTGTYNEQFF. Filled out from reference TRBV5-6 and TRBJ2-1, the complete variable domain reads DAGVTQSPTHLIKTRGQQVTLRCSPKSGHDTVSWYQQALGQGPQFIFQYYEEEERQRGNFPDRFSGHQFPNYSSELNVNALLLGDSALYLCASTLGTGTYNEQFFGPGTRLTVL.

This clonotype came up a few times. The chain couples TRBV29-1 to TRBJ2-5; no clear D. CDR3 size: 11 residues. Germline lookup yields CDR1 SQVTM and CDR2 ANQGSEA. V was pared by 1 base and J by 1 base, with 1 base between. CDR3 residues: CSVEVQETQYF. In DNA, the CDR3 is TGCAGCGTTGAAGTCCAAGAGACCCAGTACTTC.

The V and J genes are TRBV3-1 and TRBJ1-1; 12 nucleotides align to TRBD1. Germline values: CDR1 LGHDT, CDR2 YNNKEL (reference sequence). The CDR3 has 14 amino acids. V trimming: 5 bases; J trimming: 10 bases; junction bases outside the gene matches: 8. In DNA, the CDR3 is TGTGCCAGCAGCTCCCGGGACAGGGGGCCAGGAGCTTTCTTT. Translating it yields CASSSRDRGPGAFF.

J is TRBJ2-7 and V is TRBV20-1; D is possibly TRBD1 (5 bases). The end of the DNA fits TRBJ2-5 better, so the J call may be wrong. The V gene's germline CDR1 is DFQATT and CDR2 SNEGSKA (reference sequence). This CDR3 is 15 amino acids long. The CDR3 DNA follows: TGCAGTGCTAGTAAGGGGATGGTACTGTCGGGGACCCAGTACTTC. Translating it yields CSASKGMVLSGTQYF.

The rearrangement links TRBV9 to TRBJ1-1; D call uncertain. Trimming pared 4 bases from V and 11 bases from J, leaving 18 bases between. The V gene's germline CDR1 is SGDLS and CDR2 YYNGEE. There are 13 residues in the CDR3. CDR3 in DNA: TGTGCCAGCAGCCCTCCGGTGGGGAGTCGGGCTTTCTTT. It encodes CASSPPVGSRAFF.

This chain links TRBV24-1 with TRBJ2-1; 8 nucleotides line up with TRBD2. The CDR3 contains 18 residues. Germline loops: CDR1 KGHDR, CDR2 SFDVKD. The ends lost 3 bases at V and 8 bases at J; junction bases unmatched: 17. CDR3 amino acids: CATSDPLKGSGMVDEQFF. The DNA of the CDR3 is TGTGCCACCAGTGATCCCTTGAAGGGTAGCGGGATGGTGGATGAGCAGTTCTTC.

J is TRBJ1-3 and V is TRBV29-1, with D maybe TRBD1 (5 bases). Trimming pared 5 bases from V and 7 bases from J, leaving 12 bases between. The CDR3 spans 12 residues. The V gene's germline CDR1 is SQVTM and CDR2 ANQGSEA. The CDR3 loop is CSVSQGGNTIYF. Written as DNA, the CDR3 is TGCAGCGTTAGTCAGGGCGGTAACACCATATATTTT. Together with reference TRBV29-1 and TRBJ1-3, the CDR3 gives the full variable domain: SAVISQKPSRDICQRGTSLTIQCQVDSQVTMMFWYRQQPGQSLTLIATANQGSEATYESGFVIDKFPISRPNLTFSTLTVSNMSPEDSSIYLCSVSQGGNTIYFGEGSWLTVV.

The table lists this clonotype with a few counts. The chain employs TRBV12-3 or TRBV12-4 and TRBJ2-7; no clear D. V lost 7 bases and J 4 bases, leaving 14 bases between the germline ends. CDR3 length equals 13 residues. CDR3 protein: CASTPRSAYEQYF. The CDR3 DNA is TGTGCCAGCACCCCAAGGTCGGCTTACGAGCAGTACTTC.

The chain carries TRBV11-1 and TRBJ2-1; TRBD2 agrees at 7 bases. Trimming at V came to 4 bases and at J to 10 bases, leaving 16 bases not matched to a gene. Germline V gives CDR1 SGHAT, CDR2 FQDESV (reference sequence). CDR3 length: 16 amino acids. CDR3 sequence reads: CASSSRDYGWESEQFF. CDR3 DNA: TGTGCCAGCAGCTCCCGGGACTACGGGTGGGAAAGCGAGCAGTTCTTC.